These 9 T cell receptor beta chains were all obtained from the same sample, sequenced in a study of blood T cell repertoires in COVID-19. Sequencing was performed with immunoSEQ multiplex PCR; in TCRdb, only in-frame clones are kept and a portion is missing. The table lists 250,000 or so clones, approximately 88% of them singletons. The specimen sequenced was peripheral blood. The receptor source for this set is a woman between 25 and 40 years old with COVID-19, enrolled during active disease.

The CDR3 sequence: CASSSGQNHYEQYF. CDR3 DNA sequence: TGTGCCAGCAGCTCCGGACAGAACCACTACGAGCAGTACTTC. The chain uses TRBV5-5 and TRBJ2-7; TRBD1 is a possible D gene (6 bases). Germline V gene lookup returns CDR1 SGHKS and CDR2 YYEKEE (reference sequence). CDR3 length: 14 residues. V was cut by 3 bases and J by 3 bases, with 13 bases left in between.

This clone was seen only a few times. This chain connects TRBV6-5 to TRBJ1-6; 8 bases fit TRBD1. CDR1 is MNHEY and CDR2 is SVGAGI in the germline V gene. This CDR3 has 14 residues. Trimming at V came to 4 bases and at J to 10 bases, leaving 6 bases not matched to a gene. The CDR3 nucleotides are TGTGCCAGCAGTTCAGCGACAGGGGAATCACCCCTCCACTTT. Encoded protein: CASSSATGESPLHF.

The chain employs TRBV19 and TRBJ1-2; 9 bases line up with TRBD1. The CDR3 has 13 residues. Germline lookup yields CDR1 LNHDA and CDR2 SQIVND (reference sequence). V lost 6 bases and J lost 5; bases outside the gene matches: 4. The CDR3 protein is CASRRDREYGYTF. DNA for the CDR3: TGTGCCAGTAGACGGGACAGGGAGTATGGCTACACCTTC.

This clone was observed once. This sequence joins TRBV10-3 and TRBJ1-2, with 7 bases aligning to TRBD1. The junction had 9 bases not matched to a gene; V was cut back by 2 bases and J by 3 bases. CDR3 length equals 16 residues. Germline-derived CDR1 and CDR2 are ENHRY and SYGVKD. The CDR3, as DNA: TGTGCCATCAGTGAGCCGACCGACAGGGAGGACTATGGCTACACCTTC. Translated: CAISEPTDREDYGYTF.

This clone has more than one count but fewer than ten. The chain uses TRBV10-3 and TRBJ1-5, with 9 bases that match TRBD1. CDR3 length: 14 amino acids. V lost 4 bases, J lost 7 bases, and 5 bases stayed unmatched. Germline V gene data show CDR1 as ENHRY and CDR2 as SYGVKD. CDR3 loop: CAISGGQGGQPQHF. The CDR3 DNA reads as TGTGCCATCAGTGGGGGACAGGGTGGACAGCCCCAGCATTTT.

The CDR3 is CASSQIFPDSYNEQFF. In nucleotides, the CDR3 is TGCGCCAGCAGCCAGATTTTCCCGGACAGCTACAATGAGCAGTTCTTC. The J gene is TRBJ2-1, the V gene TRBV4-3, with D possibly being TRBD1 (6 bases). Trimming removed 3 bases from V and 3 bases from J, with 15 bases in between. The CDR3 runs to 16 residues. Germline lookup yields CDR1 LGHNA and CDR2 YSLEER.

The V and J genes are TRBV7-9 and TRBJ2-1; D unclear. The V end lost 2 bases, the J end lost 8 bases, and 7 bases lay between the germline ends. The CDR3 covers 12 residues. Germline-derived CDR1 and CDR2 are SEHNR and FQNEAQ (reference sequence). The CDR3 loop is CASSLSTDEQFF. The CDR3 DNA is TGTGCCAGCAGCTTAAGTACGGATGAGCAGTTCTTC.

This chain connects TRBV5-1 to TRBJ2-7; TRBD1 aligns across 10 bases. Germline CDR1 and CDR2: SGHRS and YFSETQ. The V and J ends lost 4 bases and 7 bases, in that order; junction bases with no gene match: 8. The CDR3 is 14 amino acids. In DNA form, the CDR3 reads TGCGCCAGCAGCCCCGGGACAGGGGCGATGGAGCAGTACGTC. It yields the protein CASSPGTGAMEQYV.

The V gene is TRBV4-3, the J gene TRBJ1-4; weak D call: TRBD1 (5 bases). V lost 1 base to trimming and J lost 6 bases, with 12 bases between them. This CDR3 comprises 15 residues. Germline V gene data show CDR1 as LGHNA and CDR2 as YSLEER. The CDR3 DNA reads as TGCGCCAGCAGCCAAGGGCAGGGTTTTTATGAAAAACTGTTTTTT. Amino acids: CASSQGQGFYEKLFF.